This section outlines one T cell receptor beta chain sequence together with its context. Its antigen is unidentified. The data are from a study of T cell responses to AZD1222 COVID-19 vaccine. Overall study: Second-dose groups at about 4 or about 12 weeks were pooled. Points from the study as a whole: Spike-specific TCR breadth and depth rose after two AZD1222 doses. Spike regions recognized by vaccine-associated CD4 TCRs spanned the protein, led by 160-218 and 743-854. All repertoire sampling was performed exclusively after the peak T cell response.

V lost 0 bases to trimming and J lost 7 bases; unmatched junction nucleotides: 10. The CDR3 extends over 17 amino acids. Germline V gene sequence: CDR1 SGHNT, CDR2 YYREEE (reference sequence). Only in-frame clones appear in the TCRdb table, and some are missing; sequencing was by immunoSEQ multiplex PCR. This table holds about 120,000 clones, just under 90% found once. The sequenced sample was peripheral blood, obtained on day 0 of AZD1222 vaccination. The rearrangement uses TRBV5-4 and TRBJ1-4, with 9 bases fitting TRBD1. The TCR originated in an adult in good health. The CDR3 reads CASSLVGQGISGEKLFF. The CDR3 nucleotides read TGTGCCAGCAGCTTGGTAGGACAGGGGATCTCCGGTGAAAAACTGTTTTTT.